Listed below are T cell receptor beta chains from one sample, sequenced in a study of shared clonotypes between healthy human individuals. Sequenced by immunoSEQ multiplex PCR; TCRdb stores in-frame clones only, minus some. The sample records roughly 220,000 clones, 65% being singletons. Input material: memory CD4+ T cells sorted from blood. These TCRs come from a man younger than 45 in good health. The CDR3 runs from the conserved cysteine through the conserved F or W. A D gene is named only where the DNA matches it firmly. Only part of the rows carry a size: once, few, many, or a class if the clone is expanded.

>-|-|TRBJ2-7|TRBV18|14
CASSPPATHYEQYF
TGTGCCAGCTCACCACCGGCCACTCACTACGAGCAGTACTTC
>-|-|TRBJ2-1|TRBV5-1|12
CASSRTYNEQFF
TGCGCCAGCAGCCGAACTTACAATGAGCAGTTCTTC
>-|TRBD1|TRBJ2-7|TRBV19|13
CASSKDRVHEQYF
TGTGCCAGTAGTAAAGACAGGGTACACGAGCAGTACTTC
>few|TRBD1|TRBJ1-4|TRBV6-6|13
CASRRTGVEKLFF
TGTGCCAGCAGGAGGACAGGGGTGGAAAAACTGTTTTTT
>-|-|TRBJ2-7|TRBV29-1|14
CSVRLAGVSYEQYF
TGCAGCGTTCGACTGGCAGGCGTCTCCTACGAGCAGTACTTC
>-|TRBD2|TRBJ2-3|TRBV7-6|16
CASRLLAVSGDDTQYF
TGTGCCAGCAGGTTACTAGCGGTCTCGGGGGATGATACGCAGTATTTT
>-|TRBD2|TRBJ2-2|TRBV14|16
CASSLRLAGGTGELFF
TGTGCCAGCAGCCTACGACTAGCGGGAGGCACCGGGGAGCTGTTTTTT
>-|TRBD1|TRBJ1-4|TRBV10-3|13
CAIKGDRAEKLFF
TGTGCCATCAAGGGGGACAGGGCTGAAAAACTGTTTTTT
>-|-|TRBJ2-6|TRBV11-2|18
CASSGVPGPWSGANVLTF
TGTGCCAGCAGCGGGGTACCGGGGCCCTGGTCTGGGGCCAACGTCCTGACTTTC
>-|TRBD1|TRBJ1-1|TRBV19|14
CASRTGGEGPEAFF
TGTGCCAGTCGAACAGGGGGTGAGGGTCCTGAAGCTTTCTTT
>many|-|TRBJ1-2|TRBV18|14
CASSPNQQGNGYTF
TGTGCCAGCTCACCAAATCAGCAGGGGAATGGCTACACCTTC
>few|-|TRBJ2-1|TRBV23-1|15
CASSPPGLSYNEQFF
TGCGCCAGCAGTCCCCCGGGTTTATCCTACAATGAGCAGTTCTTC
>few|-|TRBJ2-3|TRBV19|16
CASSPLVGESTDTQYF
TGTGCCAGTAGTCCCCTGGTGGGGGAGAGCACAGATACGCAGTATTTT
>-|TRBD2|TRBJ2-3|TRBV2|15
CASRWTSGSTDTQYF
TGTGCCAGCCGATGGACTAGCGGTAGCACAGATACGCAGTATTTT
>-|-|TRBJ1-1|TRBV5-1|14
CASRTQGMNTEAFF
TGCGCCAGCCGTACTCAGGGAATGAACACTGAAGCTTTCTTT
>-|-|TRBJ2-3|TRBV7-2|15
CASSLASSIGGTQYF
TGTGCCAGCAGCTTAGCGTCCTCAATAGGGGGTACGCAGTATTTT
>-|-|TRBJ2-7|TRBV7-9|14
CASSPLSDSYEQYF
TGTGCCAGCAGCCCCTTATCTGACTCCTACGAGCAGTACTTC
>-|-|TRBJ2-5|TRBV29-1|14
CSVVLLQAGETQYF
TGCAGCGTTGTACTTTTGCAGGCTGGAGAGACCCAGTACTTC
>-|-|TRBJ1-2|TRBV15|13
CATSRDRGVGYTF
TGTGCCACCAGCAGAGATCGAGGGGTTGGCTACACCTTC
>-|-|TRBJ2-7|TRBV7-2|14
CASSSSTRFYEQYF
TGTGCCAGCAGCTCTTCGACGAGGTTCTACGAGCAGTACTTC
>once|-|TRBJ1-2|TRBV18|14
CASSPSRGHYGYTF
TGTGCCAGCTCACCAAGCAGGGGCCACTATGGCTACACCTTC
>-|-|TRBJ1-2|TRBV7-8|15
CASSLTPQGGYGYTF
TGTGCCAGCAGCTTAACCCCACAGGGAGGGTATGGCTACACCTTC
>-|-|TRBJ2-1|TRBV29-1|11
CSVSRYNEQFF
TGCAGCGTTAGTCGCTACAATGAGCAGTTCTTC
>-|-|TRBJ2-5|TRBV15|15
CATSRMTLIYETQYF
TGTGCCACCAGCAGAATGACACTCATATATGAGACCCAGTACTTC
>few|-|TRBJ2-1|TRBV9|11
CASSVNNEQFF
TGTGCCAGCAGCGTAAACAATGAGCAGTTCTTC
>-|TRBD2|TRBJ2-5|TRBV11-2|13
CASSHGTKETQYF
TGTGCCAGCAGCCACGGGACTAAAGAGACCCAGTACTTC
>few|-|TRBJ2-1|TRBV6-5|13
CASSYKDPNEQFF
TGTGCCAGCAGTTACAAAGACCCCAATGAGCAGTTCTTC
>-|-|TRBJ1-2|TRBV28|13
CASCRGTNYGYTF
TGTGCCAGCTGCCGGGGGACTAACTATGGCTACACCTTC
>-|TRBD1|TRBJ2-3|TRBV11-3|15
CASSLTGGSTDTQYF
TGTGCCAGCAGCCTTACAGGGGGAAGCACAGATACGCAGTATTTT
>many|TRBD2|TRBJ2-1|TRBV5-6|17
CASSLVAGGPSHNEQFF
TGTGCCAGCAGCTTGGTCGCGGGAGGGCCCAGTCACAATGAGCAGTTCTTC
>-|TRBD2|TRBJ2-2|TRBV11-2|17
CASSLEVSGRNTGELFF
TGTGCCAGCAGCTTAGAAGTTAGCGGGAGAAACACCGGGGAGCTGTTTTTT
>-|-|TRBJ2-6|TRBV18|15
CASSPSAGGANVLTF
TGTGCCAGCTCCCCTTCGGCGGGCGGGGCCAACGTCCTGACTTTC
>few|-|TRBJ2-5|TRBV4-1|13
CASSRLPQETQYF
TGCGCCAGCAGCCGCCTCCCCCAAGAGACCCAGTACTTC
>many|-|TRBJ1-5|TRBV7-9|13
CASSLGQGTSQHF
TGTGCCAGCAGCTTAGGGCAGGGTACGTCCCAGCATTTT
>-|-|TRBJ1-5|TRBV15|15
CATSRGPAGEGPQHF
TGTGCCACCAGCAGAGGTCCGGCAGGAGAAGGGCCCCAGCATTTT
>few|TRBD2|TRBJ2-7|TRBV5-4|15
CASSSRTSGSGEQYF
TGTGCCAGCAGCTCCCGGACTAGCGGGAGCGGTGAGCAGTACTTC
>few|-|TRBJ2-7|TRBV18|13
CASSARRGYEQYF
TGTGCCAGCTCGGCCAGACGAGGCTACGAGCAGTACTTC
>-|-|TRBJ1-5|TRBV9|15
CASSVSGLRNQPQHF
TGTGCCAGCAGCGTATCAGGGTTGCGCAATCAGCCCCAGCATTTT
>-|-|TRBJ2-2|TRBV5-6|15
CASSRRTERPGELFF
TGTGCCAGCAGCCGCAGGACGGAGCGTCCCGGGGAGCTGTTTTTT
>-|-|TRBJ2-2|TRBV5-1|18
CASSLGFGGVGNTGELFF
TGCGCCAGCAGCTTGGGTTTCGGGGGCGTAGGAAACACCGGGGAGCTGTTTTTT
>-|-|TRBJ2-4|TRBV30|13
CAWSVSTGNIQYF
TGTGCCTGGAGTGTATCCACAGGGAACATTCAGTACTTC
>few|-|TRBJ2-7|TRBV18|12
CASSPASYEQYF
TGTGCCAGCTCACCGGCCTCCTACGAGCAGTACTTC
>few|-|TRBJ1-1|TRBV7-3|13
CASSSRWGTEAFF
TGTGCCAGCAGCTCCCGGTGGGGCACTGAAGCTTTCTTT
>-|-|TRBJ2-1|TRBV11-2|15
CASSQKADSYNEQFF
TGTGCCAGCAGCCAGAAAGCGGATTCCTACAATGAGCAGTTCTTC